This T cell receptor beta chain came from a study of cytomegalovirus exposure and HLA in healthy donors. The overall study: Earlier findings included about 120 million unique TCR beta sequences obtained from 150 million to 200 million T cells.

In the PCR, 60 Vbeta and 13 Jbeta primers were used. TCRdb's copy holds only in-frame clones and misses some; the assay was immunoSEQ multiplex PCR. The table has roughly 100,000 clones, 77% seen once. Germline V gives CDR1 KGHSH, CDR2 LQKENI. There are 13 residues in the CDR3. V was clipped by 3 bases and J by 7 bases, with 10 bases between them. The TCR originated in a woman aged 40-49 years in good health and CMV-seropositive. Sequenced material: PBMCs. The chain employs TRBV18 and TRBJ2-1; the D gene is possibly TRBD2 (5 bases). The CDR3 DNA reads TGTGCCAGCTCACCCCTACTAGGAAATGAGCAGTTCTTC. Amino acids: CASSPLLGNEQFF.